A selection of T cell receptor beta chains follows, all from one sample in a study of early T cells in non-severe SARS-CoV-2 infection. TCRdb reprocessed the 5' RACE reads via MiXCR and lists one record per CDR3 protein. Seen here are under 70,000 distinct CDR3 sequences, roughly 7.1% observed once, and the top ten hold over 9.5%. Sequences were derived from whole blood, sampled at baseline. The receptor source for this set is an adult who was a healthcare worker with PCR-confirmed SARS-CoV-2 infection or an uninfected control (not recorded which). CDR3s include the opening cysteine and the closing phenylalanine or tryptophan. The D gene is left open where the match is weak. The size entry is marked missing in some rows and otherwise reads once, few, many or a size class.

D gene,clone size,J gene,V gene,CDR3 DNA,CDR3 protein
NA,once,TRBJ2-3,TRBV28,TGTGCCAGCAGCGTCACCGGGACCGCCCGCGGAGATACGCAGTATTTT,CASSVTGTARGDTQYF
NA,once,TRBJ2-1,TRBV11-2,TGTGCCAGCAGCTTAGCGGGCCGTTACAATGAGCAGTTCTTC,CASSLAGRYNEQFF
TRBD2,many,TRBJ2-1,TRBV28,TGTGCCAGCAGTACTAGCGGGATTTCCTACAATGAGCAGTTCTTC,CASSTSGISYNEQFF
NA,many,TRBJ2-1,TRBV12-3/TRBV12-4,TGTGCCAGCAGTTTCCGGGGCCTCTCTTACAATGAGCAGTTCTTC,CASSFRGLSYNEQFF
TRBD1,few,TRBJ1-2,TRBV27,TGTGCCAGCAGTTCATTCGATTATACAGGGGGCGACTATGGCTACACCTTC,CASSSFDYTGGDYGYTF
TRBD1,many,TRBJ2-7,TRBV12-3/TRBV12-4,TGTGCCAGCAGTTCGCTGGGACAGGGGGAGCAGTACTTC,CASSSLGQGEQYF
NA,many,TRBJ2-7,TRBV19,TGTGCCAGTAGCAGCCCCGGGGAGACCTACGAGCAGTACTTC,CASSSPGETYEQYF
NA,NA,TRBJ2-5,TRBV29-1,TGCAGCGTTGATAGAGGGACCCAAGAGACCCAGTACTTC,CSVDRGTQETQYF
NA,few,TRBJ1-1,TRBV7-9,TGTGCCAGCAGCCTAACAACGAACACTGAAGCTTTCTTT,CASSLTTNTEAFF
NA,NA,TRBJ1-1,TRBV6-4,TGTGCCAGCAGGGACAACACTGAAGCTTTCTTT,CASRDNTEAFF
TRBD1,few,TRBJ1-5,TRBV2,TGTGCCAGCAGGGGGGACAGCGGGAATCAGCCCCAGCATTTT,CASRGDSGNQPQHF
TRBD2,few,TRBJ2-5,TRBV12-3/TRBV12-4,TGTGCCAGCAGTCCCACGGGGGGAGGGAGAAAGACGAAAGAGACCCAGTACTTC,CASSPTGGGRKTKETQYF
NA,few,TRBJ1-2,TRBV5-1,TGCGCCAGCAGCCCTGGAGACGCCCTCACTAACTATGGCTACACCTTC,CASSPGDALTNYGYTF
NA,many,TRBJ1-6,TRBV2,TGTGCCAGCAGTAACGGACGGTGGGGTAATTCACCCCTCCACTTT,CASSNGRWGNSPLHF
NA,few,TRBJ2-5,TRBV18,TGTGCCAGCTCACCACCGGCGGGGCTGGAGACCCAGTACTTC,CASSPPAGLETQYF
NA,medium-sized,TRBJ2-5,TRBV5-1,TGCGCCAGCAGCGGAGGGGTAGAGACCCAGTACTTC,CASSGGVETQYF
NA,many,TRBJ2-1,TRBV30,TGTGCCTGGAGTCTGAGCGGACCTGGCGATGAGCAGTTCTTC,CAWSLSGPGDEQFF
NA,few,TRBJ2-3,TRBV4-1,TGCGCCAGCAGCCCCTCCCTCTTGAGGGGCAGCACAGATACGCAGTATTTT,CASSPSLLRGSTDTQYF
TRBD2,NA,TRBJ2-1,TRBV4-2,TGTGCCAGCAGCCAAAGGGAGAGCGGGGCTTACAATGAGCAGTTCTTC,CASSQRESGAYNEQFF
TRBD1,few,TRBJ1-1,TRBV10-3,TGTGCCATCGGCCAGGACAGGGTCTCTGAAGCTTTCTTT,CAIGQDRVSEAFF
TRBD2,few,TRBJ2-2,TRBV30,TGTGCCTGCCTAGCGGAGGAGCTGTTTTTT,CACLAEELFF
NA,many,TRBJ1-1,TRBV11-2,TGTGCCAGCAGCTTAGACGGGGCGAACACTGAAGCTTTCTTT,CASSLDGANTEAFF
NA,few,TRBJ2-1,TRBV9,TGTGCCAGCAGCGTCAGGGGGACTAGGGCGGACAATGAGCAGTTCTTC,CASSVRGTRADNEQFF
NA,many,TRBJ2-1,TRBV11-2,TGTGCCAGCAGGCCCAGAGGGTCACGCGTCCATGAGCAGTTCTTC,CASRPRGSRVHEQFF
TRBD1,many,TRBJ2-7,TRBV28,TGTGCCAGCAGTAGACGGACAGGGCAGACGGTCGAGCAGTACTTC,CASSRRTGQTVEQYF
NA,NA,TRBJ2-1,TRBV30,TGTGCCTGGAGCATAGGTAATCGCCTATACAATGAGCAGTTCTTC,CAWSIGNRLYNEQFF
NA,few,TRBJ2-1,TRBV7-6,TGTGCCAGCAGCTTGAACACCCCAGGCGATGAGCAGTTCTTC,CASSLNTPGDEQFF
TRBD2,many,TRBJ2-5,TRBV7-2,TGTGCCAGCAGCTTAGGCGGGAGTGGCCAAGAGACCCAGTACTTC,CASSLGGSGQETQYF
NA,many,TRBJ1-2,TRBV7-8,TGTGCCAGCAGCTTGGGGGAGCGGATGTTTGCGACAGCGACTAACTATGGCTACACCTTC,CASSLGERMFATATNYGYTF
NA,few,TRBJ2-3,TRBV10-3,TGTGCCATCAGTGAGTCGAGCGGCTTCACAGATACGCAGTATTTT,CAISESSGFTDTQYF
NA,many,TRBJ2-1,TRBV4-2,TGTGCCAGCAGCCAAGAAAACCGCCTATACAATGAGCAGTTCTTC,CASSQENRLYNEQFF
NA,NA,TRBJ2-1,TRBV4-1,TGCGCCAGCAGCCCCTGGTCCGGGACTGAGCAGTTCTTC,CASSPWSGTEQFF